This T cell receptor (beta chain) was profiled in a study of blood T cell repertoires in COVID-19. This clone was seen more than once but under ten times. Using immunoSEQ multiplex PCR, the repertoire was profiled, and TCRdb retains in-frame clones only, with some absent. The sample lists tens of thousands of clones, about 83% occurring once. Trimming took 1 base from V and 1 from J; bases not matched to a gene: 0. The CDR3 spans 14 residues. Looked up from germline, CDR1 is KGHSH and CDR2 is LQKENI. This chain connects TRBV18 to TRBJ1-1, with 7 positions matching TRBD1. Sequenced: peripheral blood. The sequence was obtained from a human donor in a cohort sampled during active COVID-19. The CDR3 sequence is CASSPQGANTEAFF. Here the CDR3 DNA reads TGTGCCAGCTCACCACAGGGGGCGAACACTGAAGCTTTCTTT.